The clone carrying this TCR beta chain appeared a single time. Its cognate antigen is unknown. The sample originates from a study of cytomegalovirus exposure and HLA in healthy donors. Points from the study as a whole: With further analysis later on, most CMV-associated TCR beta chains appeared HLA-restricted.

Amplification used 60 Vbeta primers and 13 Jbeta primers. Clones were sequenced by immunoSEQ multiplex PCR, and TCRdb holds only the in-frame ones, with some missing. The sample has some 150,000 clones, 82% seen once. Sequenced input: PBMCs. The clonotype was recovered from a woman aged 50 to 60 in good health and CMV-seropositive.

This CDR3 reads CASGGSADTQYF. The CDR3 bases are TGTGCCAGCGGGGGCTCGGCAGATACGCAGTATTTT. This chain joins TRBV27 and TRBJ2-3, with TRBD1 as a possible D gene (6 bases). The V gene lost 8 bases and the J gene lost 4 bases, with 10 bases spanning the gap. Germline V gene data show CDR1 as MNHEY and CDR2 as SMNVEV (reference sequence). This CDR3 is 12 amino acids long.